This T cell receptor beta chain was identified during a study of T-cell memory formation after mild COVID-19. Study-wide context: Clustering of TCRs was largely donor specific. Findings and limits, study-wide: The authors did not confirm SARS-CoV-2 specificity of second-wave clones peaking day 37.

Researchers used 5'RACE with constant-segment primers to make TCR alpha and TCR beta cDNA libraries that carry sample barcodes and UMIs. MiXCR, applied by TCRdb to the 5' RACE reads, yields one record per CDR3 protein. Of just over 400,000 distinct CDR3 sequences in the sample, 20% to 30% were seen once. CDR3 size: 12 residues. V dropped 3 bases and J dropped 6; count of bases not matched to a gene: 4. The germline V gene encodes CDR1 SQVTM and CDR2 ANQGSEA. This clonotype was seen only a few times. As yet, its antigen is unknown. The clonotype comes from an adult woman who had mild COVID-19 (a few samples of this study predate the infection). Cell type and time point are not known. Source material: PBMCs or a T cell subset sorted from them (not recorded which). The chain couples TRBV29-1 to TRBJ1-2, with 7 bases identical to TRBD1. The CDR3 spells CSVDEGADGYTF. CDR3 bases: TGCAGCGTTGACGAGGGGGCGGATGGCTACACCTTC.